The 17 T cell receptor beta chains in this list originate from one sample, sequenced in a study of CXCR4 blockade with PD-1 therapy in pancreatic cancer. Assay: immunoSEQ multiplex PCR; the TCRdb copy retains only in-frame clones and omits some. The data contain 3,200 or so clones, 50% of them seen just once; the ten biggest clones take up more than 15%. Sequencing was done on a sample of tumor tissue. The receptors derive from a human donor with pancreatic ductal adenocarcinoma.

The chain has TRBV19 and TRBJ2-2; 7 positions match TRBD1. The CDR3 consists of 15 residues. V lost 4 bases, J lost 6 bases, and 8 bases stayed unmatched. Germline CDR1 is LNHDA and CDR2 is SQIVND (reference sequence). CDR3 sequence: CASSSRQGFPGELFF. In nucleotides, the CDR3 is TGTGCCAGTAGTAGCCGACAGGGATTTCCCGGGGAGCTGTTTTTT.

The chain uses TRBV18 and TRBJ1-1, with D maybe TRBD1 (6 bases). Germline V lookup: CDR1 KGHSH, CDR2 LQKENI. Trimming cost V 3 bases and J 5 bases, with 16 bases left between them. The length of the CDR3 is 15 residues. The chain's CDR3 is CASSPAGGAGTEAFF. CDR3 bases: TGTGCCAGCTCACCTGCGGGGGGCGCGGGGACTGAAGCTTTCTTT.

The J gene is TRBJ2-7, the V gene TRBV4-1; D call uncertain. CDR3 length equals 15 residues. The germline V and J ends were trimmed by 1 base and 1 base, with 11 bases remaining between them. Germline V gene sequence: CDR1 MGHRA, CDR2 YSYEKL. The CDR3 loop reads CASSQGFLSSYEQYF. Here the CDR3 DNA reads TGCGCCAGCAGCCAAGGGTTCCTATCGTCCTACGAGCAGTACTTC.

The rearrangement links TRBV29-1 to TRBJ2-5, with TRBD1 matching over 10 bases. CDR3 length: 15 amino acids. The J segment lost 5 bases and the V segment lost 5 bases, leaving 11 bases of the junction unmatched. Germline loops: CDR1 SQVTM, CDR2 ANQGSEA. The CDR3 protein is CSVTPGTGDGETQYF. The CDR3 DNA is TGCAGCGTTACCCCCGGGACAGGGGACGGTGAGACCCAGTACTTC.

The gene calls are TRBV19 and TRBJ2-1; 13 nucleotides align to TRBD2. The CDR3 runs 15 residues. Germline CDR1 reads LNHDA; CDR2 reads SQIVND (reference sequence). V gave up 10 bases and J gave up 7 bases; unmatched junction bases: 10. The CDR3 sequence is CATRSPGLAGNEQFF. The CDR3 bases are TGTGCCACCCGTTCCCCGGGACTAGCGGGAAATGAGCAGTTCTTC.

In this sample, this clone turned up a few times. This chain joins TRBV6-8 and TRBJ1-2, with 11 bases that match TRBD1. This CDR3 has 14 residues. J was trimmed by 7 bases and V by 6 bases; bases with no gene match: 7. Germline loops: CDR1 MNHGY, CDR2 SAAAGT. As DNA, the CDR3 is TGTGCCAGCAGCCTGGGACAGGGGGAAGGTGGCTACACCTTC. This gives the protein CASSLGQGEGGYTF.

This clone is a singleton in its sample. The chain joins TRBV15 to TRBJ2-5, with D possibly being TRBD1 or TRBD2 (6 bases each). The germline V gene encodes CDR1 LNHNV and CDR2 YYDKDF (reference sequence). This CDR3 is 15 amino acids long. V shed 0 bases and J shed 4 bases, with 12 bases lying between them. CDR3 in DNA: TGTGCCACCAGCAGAGATCAAGGGGGGCGAGAGACCCAGTACTTC. It yields the protein CATSRDQGGRETQYF.

The V and J genes are TRBV9 and TRBJ1-2, with TRBD1 matching over 9 bases. The germline gives CDR1 SGDLS, CDR2 YYNGEE. This CDR3 is built from 15 residues. J was trimmed by 7 bases and V by 5 bases; bases with no gene match: 12. As DNA, the CDR3 is TGTGCCAGCAGGCAGATACAGGGGGCGCTTCCTGGCTACACCTTC. Residues: CASRQIQGALPGYTF.

This clone was detected a few times. The chain carries TRBV19 and TRBJ2-4, with unresolved D. Trimming removed 4 bases from V and 0 bases from J, with 10 bases in between. The CDR3 loop spans 15 amino acids. Germline V gene data show CDR1 as LNHDA and CDR2 as SQIVND (reference sequence). The CDR3 bases are TGTGCCAGTAGTACTCCGGGCCTAGCCAAAAACATTCAGTACTTC. Its protein product is CASSTPGLAKNIQYF.

The J gene is TRBJ1-3, the V gene TRBV30; D not resolved. Trimming removed 2 bases from V and 0 bases from J, with 8 bases in between. This CDR3 is 14 amino acids long. In germline, CDR1 is GTSNPN, CDR2 SVGIG (reference sequence). The CDR3 here is CAWSSTYSGNTIYF. For the CDR3, the DNA is TGTGCCTGGAGTAGCACCTACTCTGGAAACACCATATATTTT.

V gene TRBV25-1 combines with J gene TRBJ1-2; D perhaps matches TRBD1 (5 bases). V lost 2 bases and J lost 3, with 13 bases in between. This CDR3 has 15 residues. In germline, CDR1 is MGHDK, CDR2 SYGVNS. CDR3 DNA sequence: TGTGCCAGCAGTGAAGGCCCCGGGACGGACTATGGCTACACCTTC. This encodes CASSEGPGTDYGYTF.

The sample holds a few counts of this clone. The chain combines TRBV9 with TRBJ1-1; tentative D call: TRBD1 (6 bases). Looked up from germline, CDR1 is SGDLS and CDR2 is YYNGEE. The V and J ends lost 5 bases and 3 bases respectively, with 8 bases between them. CDR3 size: 12 residues. CDR3 nucleotide sequence: TGTGCCAGCAGTGGACAGTACACTGAAGCTTTCTTT. Translating it yields CASSGQYTEAFF.

The rearrangement uses TRBV5-1 and TRBJ1-4, with TRBD1 matching over 10 bases. The CDR3 spans 16 residues. The junction had 10 bases not matched to a gene; V was cut back by 3 bases and J by 8 bases. The V gene's germline CDR1 is SGHRS and CDR2 YFSETQ. CDR3 sequence (DNA): TGCGCCAGCAGCTCAAACCGACAGGGGGCAGGGGAAAAACTGTTTTTT. Residues: CASSSNRQGAGEKLFF. The entire variable domain, with the rest obtained from reference TRBV5-1 and TRBJ1-4, is as follows: KAGVTQTPRYLIKTRGQQVTLSCSPISGHRSVSWYQQTPGQGLQFLFEYFSETQRNKGNFPGRFSGRQFSNSRSEMNVSTLELGDSALYLCASSSNRQGAGEKLFFGSGTQLSVL.

This clone was observed a few times. The chain has TRBV28 and TRBJ2-1, with 9 nucleotides matching TRBD1. The junction had 11 bases not matched to a gene; V was cut back by 7 bases and J by 7 bases. Looked up from germline, CDR1 is MDHEN and CDR2 is SYDVKM. There are 15 residues in the CDR3. The CDR3: CASTSRGTGRNEQFF. CDR3 bases: TGTGCCAGCACCTCACGGGGGACAGGGAGGAATGAGCAGTTCTTC.

The chain couples TRBV19 to TRBJ2-7, with TRBD1 matching over 9 bases. V trimming: 0 bases; J trimming: 2 bases; junction bases outside the gene matches: 2. The CDR3 extends over 15 amino acids. CDR1 LNHDA and CDR2 SQIVND come from the germline V gene (reference sequence). The CDR3 loop reads CASSIDGQGPYEQYF. The CDR3 coding sequence is TGTGCCAGTAGTATAGACGGACAGGGGCCCTACGAGCAGTACTTC.

The rearrangement joins TRBV19 to TRBJ2-3; 10 bases are shared with TRBD1. This CDR3 has 16 residues. V lost 6 bases, J lost 8 bases, and 14 bases stayed unmatched. From germline, CDR1 is LNHDA and CDR2 SQIVND (reference sequence). CDR3 DNA sequence: TGTGCCAGTAGCGCTTTCTGGGACAGGGGAGCGAGTACGCAGTATTTT. Its protein product is CASSAFWDRGASTQYF.

The rearrangement uses TRBV6-8 and TRBJ1-4; the D gene is possibly TRBD1 (6 bases). V lost 8 bases to trimming and J lost 4 bases, with 20 bases between them. This CDR3 contains 16 residues. Germline assignment: CDR1 MNHGY and CDR2 SAAAGT. Written as DNA, the CDR3 is TGTGCCAGCTCGTTACAGGGCGCCCTAATTAATGAAAAACTGTTTTTT. Amino acids: CASSLQGALINEKLFF.